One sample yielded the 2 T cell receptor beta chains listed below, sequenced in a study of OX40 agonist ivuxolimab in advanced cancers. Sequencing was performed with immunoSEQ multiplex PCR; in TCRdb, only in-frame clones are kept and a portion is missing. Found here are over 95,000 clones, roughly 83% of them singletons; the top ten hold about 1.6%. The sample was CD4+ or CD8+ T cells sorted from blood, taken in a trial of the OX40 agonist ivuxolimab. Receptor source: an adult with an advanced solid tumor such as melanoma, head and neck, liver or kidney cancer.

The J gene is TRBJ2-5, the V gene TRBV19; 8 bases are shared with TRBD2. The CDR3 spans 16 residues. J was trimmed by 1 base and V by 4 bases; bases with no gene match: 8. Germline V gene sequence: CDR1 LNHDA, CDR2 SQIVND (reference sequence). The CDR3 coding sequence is TGTGCCAGTAGTAGGACAGCGGGGGCCCGCCAAGAGACCCAGTACTTC. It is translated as CASSRTAGARQETQYF.

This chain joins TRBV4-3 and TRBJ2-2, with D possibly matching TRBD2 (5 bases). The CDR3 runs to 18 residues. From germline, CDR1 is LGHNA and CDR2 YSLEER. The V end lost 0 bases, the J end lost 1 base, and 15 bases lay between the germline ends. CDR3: CASSQDWRTGRNTGELFF. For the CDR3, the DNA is TGCGCCAGCAGCCAAGATTGGCGGACGGGGAGGAACACCGGGGAGCTGTTTTTT.